This T cell receptor (beta chain) came from a study of blood T cell repertoires in COVID-19. Study at large: Sources were T cells, B-cell-depleted T cells, or PBMCs; the material itself was cDNA or gDNA.

Trimming took 4 bases from V and 2 from J, leaving 11 bases between them. CDR3 size: 14 residues. Per germline, CDR1 SEHNR and CDR2 FQNEAQ (reference sequence). This clone was observed once. Cohorts were assigned according to the clinical history that participants reported. Individuals in the exposed group had encountered a COVID-19 case within 2 weeks preceding study entry. Assay: immunoSEQ multiplex PCR; the TCRdb copy retains only in-frame clones and omits some. The sample yields approximately 200,000 clones, approximately 86% seen once. This chain joins TRBV7-9 and TRBJ2-5; D ambiguous. The receptor comes from a woman aged 25 to 39 who had been exposed to COVID-19. The source material was PBMCs or T cells enriched from blood (not recorded which). The CDR3 region has the DNA TGTGCCAGCAGCTCACACATTTTGCAAGAGACCCAGTACTTC. It translates to CASSSHILQETQYF.